The rows below give T cell receptor beta chains drawn from one sample of a study of T cell responses to AZD1222 COVID-19 vaccine. This table comes from immunoSEQ multiplex PCR, and its TCRdb copy is limited to in-frame clones, with some not included. The sample has some 140,000 clones, under 95% seen once. The sequencing here drew on peripheral blood, taken on day 0 of AZD1222 vaccination. All receptors come from an adult in good health. Both conserved end residues are part of each CDR3. D genes are given only for firm matches.

d_gene,v_gene,len,j_gene,CDR3nt,CDR3aa
TRBD1,TRBV18,15,TRBJ1-5,TGTGCCAGCTCACATATAAGGACAGGGGATCAGCCCCAGCATTTT,CASSHIRTGDQPQHF
TRBD1,TRBV2,13,TRBJ1-5,TGTGCCAGCAGTGAAGACAGGGGTAAGCCCCAGCATTTT,CASSEDRGKPQHF
-,TRBV5-4,15,TRBJ2-7,TGTGCCAGCAGCTTGGACCTCTCGGGGGGCCGGGAGCAGTACTTC,CASSLDLSGGREQYF
TRBD2,TRBV29-1,15,TRBJ2-2,TGCAGCGTCACCCTAGCGGGAGGGCCGGCCGGGGAGCTGTTTTTT,CSVTLAGGPAGELFF
-,TRBV4-1,16,TRBJ2-7,TGCGCCAGCAGCCAAGATCTTAACTCAATAGGCTACGAGCAGTACTTC,CASSQDLNSIGYEQYF
-,TRBV19,15,TRBJ1-5,TGTGCCAGTAGTATCGGGGTGGCTGGTAGCGAGCCCCAGCATTTT,CASSIGVAGSEPQHF
-,TRBV6-6,15,TRBJ2-1,TGTGCCAGCAGTGGGGGGTGGTACCGGTCTAATGAGCAGTTCTTC,CASSGGWYRSNEQFF
-,TRBV5-6,14,TRBJ1-6,TGTGCCAGCAGCTTGATGGGGGGAGGATCACCCCTCCACTTT,CASSLMGGGSPLHF
-,TRBV5-6,12,TRBJ2-4,TGTGCCAGCAGCTCAGGGGGGAACATTCAGTACTTC,CASSSGGNIQYF
TRBD2,TRBV30,16,TRBJ2-5,TGTGCCTGGAGTGTAGGTCTAGCGGGAGGGGAGGAGACCCAGTACTTC,CAWSVGLAGGEETQYF
TRBD2,TRBV27,15,TRBJ2-3,TGTGCCAGCAGTCCCGGGGGGGGCTTCACAGATACGCAGTATTTT,CASSPGGGFTDTQYF
TRBD2,TRBV5-1,15,TRBJ2-2,TGCGCCAGCAGCTTAGGCGGGGGGGACACCGGGGAGCTGTTTTTT,CASSLGGGDTGELFF
-,TRBV28,15,TRBJ2-7,TGTGCCAGCAGTGGGGGGACCGCCTTTTCCTACGAGCAGTACTTC,CASSGGTAFSYEQYF